This TCR beta chain was found in a study of blood T cell repertoires in COVID-19 (dated by TCRdb to 2018 to 2020). Looking at the study overall: The collaborator samples originated in the United States, Italy and Spain and spanned the acute and convalescent phases of COVID-19. The prospective study material was composed of cDNA or gDNA derived from T cells, B-cell-depleted T cells, or PBMCs. Subjects who had been exposed to COVID-19, were actively infected with it, or had recovered from it provided the deeply sampled blood TCRbeta repertoires that made up the dataset. The repertoires were released in a freely available public database meant as a resource for research on the immune response to SARS-CoV-2. Samples came from the ongoing ImmuneRACE study (first 160 participants) plus 1,254 subjects from 6 global collaborators. Sample metadata almost always included a de-identified subject ID, COVID-19 status, age in years and sex. Where available, HLA class I and class II types were obtained from metadata supplied by the sample provider rather than from assay-based typing. On the study overall, not on this receptor specifically: The amount of clinical and demographic metadata varied by source and participant and was provided uncurated.

A note on this clone: Its antigen remains undetermined. Base quality data are lacking; no much larger clone is found one base away.

In Seattle, one collaborating source enrolled patients while the infection was active and tracked those patients longitudinally over the course of disease. Collaborating institutions collected whole blood in K2EDTA tubes following their own protocols. For TCRbeta analysis, collaborators shipped samples in one of three forms: frozen whole blood, isolated PBMCs, or DNA extracted from either of those sample types. CDR1 and CDR2 are drawn from the germline V gene: MNHEY, SVGEGT. The V end gives up 2 bases and the J end 3 bases, leaving 10 bases in the junction not matched to a gene. Reading from cysteine to phenylalanine, the CDR3 counts 18 amino acids. Only the CDR3 portion is preserved as DNA: 54 bases, with reading frame beginning at the first base. TCRbeta CDR3 regions were amplified from genomic DNA by means of the immunoSEQ Assay, a bias-controlled multiplex PCR. For the original study's pipeline: Within the assay, amplification of reference gene primers was used to estimate how many nucleated cells each sample contained. Sequence reads were collapsed and filtered to measure the absolute abundance of every unique TCRbeta CDR3 rearrangement. Productive Simpson clonality was computed per sample as the square root of Simpson's diversity index over productive rearrangements. Drawn from immuneACCESS, this table holds only the in-frame rearrangements with V and J called that TCRdb kept. Clones are partly lost; checked studies trace under half to an unresolved V gene and leave the rest unexplained. The V and J calls and clone size were taken over from that table, and D and trimming were inferred from the DNA. The sample table records nearly 350,000 clones; around 87% of these occur just once. 6% to 7% of the sample is in the top ten clones.

The chain uses TRBV6-2 or TRBV6-3 and TRBJ1-2; 12 junctional bases match TRBD1. The TCR comes from a woman aged 45-60 years with COVID-19, enrolled during active disease. Sample: peripheral blood. At the DNA level, the sequence is TGTGCCAGCAGTTACCCTGGGACAGGGGGCGCGGTATACTATGGCTACACCTTC. The resulting protein is CASSYPGTGGAVYYGYTF.